These 19 T cell receptor beta chains share one sample of origin, sequenced in a study of T cells after posttransplantation cyclophosphamide. The naive gate required viable CD3+CD4+ or CD3+CD8+ cells with CCR7+CD45RA+CD45RO-CD95-CD27+CD28+ phenotype. This table comes from immunoSEQ multiplex PCR, and its TCRdb copy is limited to in-frame clones, with some not included. The table records tens of thousands of clones, less than 98% of them present only once. Source material: naive CD4+ T cells sorted from PBMCs. All receptors come from a man in his fifties in good health, CMV-negative, and a related stem cell transplant donor.

The J gene is TRBJ2-1, the V gene TRBV7-2; TRBD2 matches at 8 bases. Germline-derived CDR1 and CDR2 are SGHTA and FQGNSA. The CDR3 runs to 11 residues. With 2 bases clipped from V and 16 bases from J, the junction kept 4 bases outside the gene matches. The CDR3 is CASSLSGSCFF. CDR3 nucleotides: TGTGCCAGCAGCTTAAGCGGGAGCTGCTTCTTC.

The V call is TRBV5-1, the J call TRBJ1-1; D not resolved. The CDR3 has 14 amino acids. V dropped 2 bases and J dropped 4 bases, with 12 bases sitting between them. Germline CDR1 is SGHRS and CDR2 is YFSETQ. CDR3 residues: CASSLHSGSTEAFF. The CDR3 region has the DNA TGCGCCAGCAGCTTACACAGCGGTAGCACTGAAGCTTTCTTT.

The V and J genes are TRBV5-1 and TRBJ2-2; D gene uncertain. CDR3 length: 16 residues. V shed 0 bases and J shed 1 base, with 10 bases lying between them. CDR1 and CDR2 (germline): SGHRS, YFSETQ. CDR3 sequence reads: CASSLAAQRNTGELFF. CDR3 DNA: TGCGCCAGCAGCTTGGCCGCACAGAGGAACACCGGGGAGCTGTTTTTT.

The chain recombines TRBV20-1 with TRBJ2-5; D might be TRBD2 (5 bases). The CDR3 runs 10 residues. Trimming stripped 7 bases from V and 5 bases from J, with 8 bases between. Germline V gene lookup returns CDR1 DFQATT and CDR2 SNEGSKA (reference sequence). This CDR3 is CSVREETQYF. CDR3 bases: TGCAGTGTAAGGGAGGAGACCCAGTACTTC.

This chain links TRBV11-3 with TRBJ2-5; 11 nucleotides agree with TRBD1. The CDR3 runs to 15 residues. Germline V gene lookup returns CDR1 SGHNT and CDR2 YENEEA. V dropped 5 bases and J dropped 5; count of bases not matched to a gene: 7. The CDR3 DNA reads as TGTGCCAGCAGCGCGGGGACAGGGGGTCGCGAGACCCAGTACTTC. As protein: CASSAGTGGRETQYF.

The gene calls are TRBV7-2 and TRBJ2-2; 7 nucleotides agree with TRBD1. V shed 3 bases and J 4 bases; nucleotides not matched to a gene: 5. Per the germline V gene, CDR1 is SGHTA and CDR2 is FQGNSA. The CDR3 is 15 residues long. CDR3 sequence (DNA): TGTGCCAGCAGCTTGGGACAGTGGGCCACCGGGGAGCTGTTTTTT. Translated: CASSLGQWATGELFF.

For this clone: The same CDR3 can be traced to other DNA sequences in this sample. The rearrangement uses TRBV18 and TRBJ1-6; D perhaps matches TRBD1 (5 bases). The germline CDR1 and CDR2 sequences are KGHSH and LQKENI. V dropped 0 bases and J dropped 9 bases, with 12 bases sitting between them. The CDR3 sequence is 15 residues long. The chain's CDR3 is CASSPPSVRGSPLHF. The CDR3 nucleotides are TGTGCCAGCTCACCACCCTCCGTTAGGGGTTCACCCCTCCACTTT.

The chain couples TRBV5-4 to TRBJ1-1; D not certain. The CDR3 runs to 14 residues. The germline gives CDR1 SGHNT, CDR2 YYREEE (reference sequence). V lost 2 bases to trimming and J lost 2 bases, with 10 bases between them. DNA of the CDR3: TGTGCCAGCAGCTTACAATTTCTCAACACTGAAGCTTTCTTT. Protein: CASSLQFLNTEAFF. Full variable domain (outside the CDR3, taken from reference TRBV5-4 and TRBJ1-1): ETGVTQSPTHLIKTRGQQVTLRCSSQSGHNTVSWYQQALGQGPQFIFQYYREEENGRGNFPPRFSGLQFPNYSSELNVNALELDDSALYLCASSLQFLNTEAFFGQGTRLTVV.

J is TRBJ1-3 and V is TRBV18; 7 bases match TRBD1. CDR3 size: 15 residues. The germline V gene encodes CDR1 KGHSH and CDR2 LQKENI. V lost 0 bases and J lost 2; bases outside the gene matches: 1. CDR3 sequence (DNA): TGTGCCAGCTCACCACCCGACAGGGCTGGAAACACCATATATTTT. As protein: CASSPPDRAGNTIYF.

The V and J genes are TRBV11-1 and TRBJ1-1; TRBD1 aligns across 7 bases. V was pared by 5 bases and J by 4 bases, with 10 bases of the junction left unmatched. There are 15 residues in the CDR3. From germline, CDR1 is SGHAT and CDR2 FQDESV (reference sequence). The CDR3, as DNA: TGTGCCAGCAGCCAACGACAGGGAACTTTCACTGAAGCTTTCTTT. This gives the protein CASSQRQGTFTEAFF.

V gene TRBV9 combines with J gene TRBJ2-1, with D tentatively TRBD1 (6 bases). Trimming took 3 bases from V and 1 from J, leaving 11 bases between them. The CDR3 runs 15 residues. The germline CDR1 and CDR2 sequences are SGDLS and YYNGEE. The CDR3 protein is CASSAGQRSYNEQFF. Here the CDR3 DNA reads TGTGCCAGCAGCGCCGGACAGAGATCCTACAATGAGCAGTTCTTC.

This clone was recorded only once. The genes are TRBV7-9 and TRBJ1-5, with a possible D match to TRBD1 (6 bases). The germline V and J ends were trimmed by 8 bases and 5 bases, with 13 bases remaining between them. The CDR3 is 13 residues long. The germline CDR1 and CDR2 sequences are SEHNR and FQNEAQ (reference sequence). CDR3 in DNA: TGTGCCAGCGGGGCAGGGGTAGATCAGCCCCAGCATTTT. Residues: CASGAGVDQPQHF.

This sequence joins TRBV6-4 and TRBJ1-2, with D perhaps TRBD1 (5 bases). CDR1 MRHNA and CDR2 SNTAGT come from the germline V gene. Trimming left V 0 bases short and J 4 bases short, with 12 bases between. This CDR3 comprises 15 residues. The CDR3 sequence is CASSDSNRSPYGYTF. In DNA, the CDR3 is TGTGCCAGCAGTGACTCGAACAGGAGCCCCTATGGCTACACCTTC.

The CDR3 protein is CASREMDRAGYTF. CDR3 nucleotides: TGTGCCAGTAGGGAAATGGACAGGGCTGGCTACACCTTC. J is TRBJ1-2 and V is TRBV19, with TRBD1 matching 8 bases. The V gene end was trimmed by 6 bases and the J gene end by 7 bases; junction bases not matched to a gene: 7. The CDR3 totals 13 residues. Germline lookup yields CDR1 LNHDA and CDR2 SQIVND (reference sequence).

V usage is TRBV7-7 and J usage is TRBJ2-3; TRBD2 matches at 7 bases. Trimming took 1 base from V and 3 from J; bases not matched to a gene: 1. The CDR3 is 14 amino acids. Germline lookup yields CDR1 SSHAT and CDR2 FNYEAQ (reference sequence). This chain's CDR3 is CASSLVGGTDTQYF. CDR3 in DNA: TGTGCCAGCAGCTTAGTGGGGGGGACAGATACGCAGTATTTT.

This clone appeared once. One end of the junction fails to match germline, which may point to a read error. The chain has TRBV7-7 and TRBJ2-1; D is possibly TRBD2 (5 bases). Germline CDR1 reads SSHAT; CDR2 reads FNYEAQ (reference sequence). CDR3 length: 14 amino acids. The CDR3 reads CASSFLGVDNEQFF. Here the CDR3 DNA reads TGTGCTAGCAGCTTTTTGGGAGTAGACAATGAGCAGTTCTTC.

The J gene is TRBJ2-1, the V gene TRBV19; TRBD2 matches at 8 bases. CDR1 is LNHDA, CDR2 SQIVND, per germline (reference sequence). The CDR3 consists of 17 residues. J lost 5 bases, V lost 4 bases, and 13 bases had no gene match. CDR3 bases: TGTGCCAGTAGTAAGAGCTGGCGGGGGGCCCCAAACAATGAGCAGTTCTTC. Translation gives CASSKSWRGAPNNEQFF.

V usage is TRBV29-1 and J usage is TRBJ2-3; 8 nucleotides line up with TRBD1. CDR3 length: 12 residues. Germline V gene data show CDR1 as SQVTM and CDR2 as ANQGSEA. Trimming took 7 bases from V and 4 from J; bases not matched to a gene: 4. This chain's CDR3 is CSAHRGADTQYF. CDR3 in DNA: TGCAGCGCTCACAGGGGGGCAGATACGCAGTATTTT.

This clone was seen only once. V is TRBV18 and J is TRBJ1-5; D perhaps matches TRBD1 (6 bases). CDR1 is KGHSH, CDR2 LQKENI, per germline. With 3 bases removed from V and 11 bases from J, the gap between germline ends came to 14 bases. The CDR3 has 13 amino acids. CDR3 in DNA: TGTGCCAGCTCACCTACAGGGATGGAAGCCCAGCATTTT. Protein product: CASSPTGMEAQHF.